This is a list of T cell receptor beta chains from one sample in a study of control samples from healthy donors and cancer patients. Clones were sequenced by immunoSEQ multiplex PCR, and TCRdb holds only the in-frame ones, with some missing. This table has 350,000 to 450,000 clones, roughly 90% appearing once. Sequenced input: PBMCs. Source of these receptors: a man aged 40-49 years with head and neck cancer. The CDR3 runs from the conserved cysteine through the conserved F or W.

CDR3	V	J
CASKRGGAVDTEAFF	TRBV10-2	TRBJ1-1
CASSGSPEAFF	TRBV3-1/TRBV3-2	TRBJ1-1
CASSPEAQPAQPQHF	TRBV7-2	TRBJ1-5
CASSYAAGTGNEKLFF	TRBV6-2/TRBV6-3	TRBJ1-4
CASSTTGTGSHEQYF	TRBV19	TRBJ2-7
CASSSSDRGGPDTQYF	TRBV18	TRBJ2-3
CASSLITGELFF	TRBV12-3/TRBV12-4	TRBJ2-2
CASSQEDIQGDEAFF	TRBV4-1	TRBJ1-1
CASSSGYGYTF	TRBV7-3	TRBJ1-2
CASSLGLAGLYEQYF	TRBV5-6	TRBJ2-7
CASSTTYSPISDTQYF	TRBV5-1	TRBJ2-3
CASSMDRTETQYF	TRBV19	TRBJ2-5
CASSPNPTGVKAYGYTF	TRBV9	TRBJ1-2
CSVTGNTEAFF	TRBV29-1	TRBJ1-1
CASSLDDGSNQPQHF	TRBV5-5	TRBJ1-5
CASSSVVAGTDTQYF	TRBV5-8	TRBJ2-3
CASSYIRVGVNTEAFF	TRBV6-2/TRBV6-3	TRBJ1-1
CASSQIDGSNTEAFF	TRBV16	TRBJ1-1
CASSPQGLYGYTF	TRBV18	TRBJ1-2
CASSQQRVSYEQYF	TRBV3-1/TRBV3-2	TRBJ2-7
CASSPDRAAEAFF	TRBV4-2	TRBJ1-1
CASSLAGKSNQPQHF	TRBV13	TRBJ1-5
CASTPRGEESEKLFF	TRBV6-5	TRBJ1-4
CASSKRVNTEAFF	TRBV6-5	TRBJ1-1
CASTRGDPQYF	TRBV6-5	TRBJ2-7
CASSWDRVDIQYF	TRBV7-2	TRBJ2-4
CASSLGAGGSGEQFF	TRBV5-1	TRBJ2-1
CASARTGDNSPLHF	TRBV5-1	TRBJ1-6
CAVTGGWTEAFF	TRBV28	TRBJ1-1
CASNRQQETQYF	TRBV2	TRBJ2-5
CASSPLSGDEKLFF	TRBV28	TRBJ1-4
CASSRNEKLFF	TRBV7-9	TRBJ1-4
CASSGQAGWRSPLHF	TRBV5-5	TRBJ1-6
CASSQGRAGSSYNEQFF	TRBV4-2	TRBJ2-1
CASSSKREGNTGELFF	TRBV5-4	TRBJ2-2
CATSGTGKLDTQYF	TRBV24-1	TRBJ2-3
CASQRGLYEQYF	TRBV28	TRBJ2-7
CASSLTGVVTEAFF	TRBV7-8	TRBJ1-1
CASSFGGAQPQHF	TRBV7-6	TRBJ1-5
CASILGRTAEAFF	TRBV7-9	TRBJ1-1
CASSPTGTSSGNTIYF	TRBV18	TRBJ1-3
CASSFLGTGPNEQFF	TRBV7-3	TRBJ2-1
CASSQAGQGNTEAFF	TRBV4-2	TRBJ1-1
CATSDSWDEQFF	TRBV24-1	TRBJ2-1
CASSLVGTGKMNEQFF	TRBV7-8	TRBJ2-1
CASSLGSNTEAFF	TRBV7-2	TRBJ1-1
CASSLGPTASYEQYF	TRBV5-5	TRBJ2-7
CASRLPTGTETYEQYF	TRBV27	TRBJ2-7
CASSHYSQGHGYTF	TRBV3-1/TRBV3-2	TRBJ1-2
CASSLAASYEQYF	TRBV28	TRBJ2-7
CASSQDRTDNQPQHF	TRBV4-1	TRBJ1-5
CASSSDRGRVIQYF	TRBV28	TRBJ2-4
CASSLRGLNEKLFF	TRBV11-2	TRBJ1-4
CASQSQGARSGAFF	TRBV6-5	TRBJ1-1
CASSLDGTYNSPLHF	TRBV5-6	TRBJ1-6
CASSLIQGDYGYTF	TRBV5-6	TRBJ1-2
CSVERDSLNTEAFF	TRBV29-1	TRBJ1-1
CASSLEIGETQYF	TRBV11-3	TRBJ2-5
CASSLVSGSTEAFF	TRBV7-2	TRBJ1-1
CASSQAWGSTSGNTIYF	TRBV4-3	TRBJ1-3